This T cell receptor delta chain was captured in a study of gamma-delta T cells after stem cell transplantation. TCRdb ran CATT on the RT-PCR reads. In the table there are approximately 500 delta-chain clones, roughly 40% of which are singletons. By frequency in the sample, this clone is large. The same CDR3 also results from other DNA sequences found in this sample. Trimming left V 6 bases short and J 0 bases short, with 16 bases between. CDR3 length: 15 residues. Germline V lookup: CDR1 GEAIGNYY, CDR2 EKD. The sequence came from a human donor. It is not recorded whose cells these are; they may come from a transplant donor. This chain uses TRDV2 with TRDJ1, with D unclear. Specimen: gamma-delta T cells. CDR3 sequence: CACPWRETYTDKLIF. The CDR3 coding sequence is TGTGCCTGTCCGTGGAGGGAGACTTACACCGATAAACTCATCTTT.